This T cell receptor (beta chain) was recovered during a study of blood T cell repertoires in COVID-19. Study-level information: Acute and convalescent COVID-19 specimens originated in the United States, Italy and Spain.

Some clones are missing from TCRdb's copy, which holds only in-frame ones; the method was immunoSEQ multiplex PCR. The repertoire includes tens of thousands of clones, approximately 80% of them detected once, and about an eighth sits in the top ten. The CDR3 extends over 14 amino acids. CDR1 is MNHNY, CDR2 SVGAGI, per germline (reference sequence). Trimming shortened V by 5 bases and J by 7 bases, and 17 bases separated the two germline ends. The clonotype was recovered from a woman aged 70-85 years with acute or convalescent COVID-19. This chain joins TRBV6-6 and TRBJ1-2; D perhaps matches TRBD1 (6 bases). The sample consisted of peripheral blood. CDR3 DNA sequence: TGTGCCAGCAGTACAGGTGGCCTAGGGGGTGGCTACACCTTC. This gives the protein CASSTGGLGGGYTF.